Listed below are T cell receptor beta chains from one sample, sequenced in a study of breast tumors, draining lymph nodes, adjacent tissues. TCRdb itself ran the multiplex PCR reads through MiXCR, one entry per CDR3 protein. The sample shows approximately 130,000 distinct CDR3 sequences, less than 25% of them seen only once. What was sequenced was axillary lymph node tissue. Receptors were obtained from a female donor with breast cancer. Some clones in this sample may be carry-over from other donors' samples. Each CDR3 is given without its conserved first and last residue.

j_call	v_call	cdr3_aa
TRBJ2-3	TRBV7-2	ASSRDRGTDTQY
TRBJ2-1	TRBV19	ASSTGTGQSSYNEQF
TRBJ2-1	TRBV7-3	ASSWGQANEQF
TRBJ2-2	TRBV18	ASSRPGQNTGELS
TRBJ2-5	TRBV9	ASSVGFGAIQETQY
TRBJ1-2	TRBV9	ASRPTGEGYGYT
TRBJ2-3	TRBV18	ASKPSTDTQY
TRBJ2-5	TRBV11-2	ASSPTGDLQETQY
TRBJ1-6	TRBV20-1	SARAGSSYNSPLH
TRBJ2-7	TRBV9	AMSSYEQY
TRBJ2-5	TRBV20-1	SAPDRGRRETQY
TRBJ1-6	TRBV3-1	ASSHRAGHSPLH
TRBJ1-4	TRBV12-3/TRBV12-4	ASSLMGTNEKLF
TRBJ2-7	TRBV15	ATSHPTGTGTYEQY
TRBJ2-3	TRBV20-1	SAPKDNADTRY
TRBJ1-5	TRBV5-5	ASSLVAGGGQPQH
TRBJ2-1	TRBV5-1	ASSLVGMGNEQF
TRBJ2-7	TRBV28	ASSFVTGGEYEQY
TRBJ1-6	TRBV10-3	AIRDEQGVINSPLH
TRBJ2-1	TRBV14	ASSRTSGEQF
TRBJ2-5	TRBV6-2/TRBV6-3	ASSHVPQETQY
TRBJ2-3	TRBV20-1	SAKSSSGNTDTQY